Below are 12 T cell receptor beta chains sequenced from a single sample in a study of control samples from healthy donors and cancer patients. The method was immunoSEQ multiplex PCR; TCRdb's version includes in-frame clones alone and lacks a portion of them. The sample contains about 130,000 clones, about 92% of which appear only once. The sample taken for sequencing was blood. The receptors originated from a woman aged 50 to 60 in good health.

There are a few counts of this clone. This chain uses TRBV7-9 with TRBJ2-7, with D possibly matching TRBD2 (7 bases). Trimming removed 5 bases at V and 4 bases at J, with 18 bases between. The germline CDR1 and CDR2 sequences are SEHNR and FQNEAQ (reference sequence). The CDR3 covers 15 residues. The CDR3 sequence: CASSPRGGMQYEQYF. The DNA of the CDR3 is TGTGCCAGCAGCCCAAGGGGGGGGATGCAGTACGAGCAGTACTTC.

J is TRBJ1-1 and V is TRBV6-1; no definite D call. Trimming pared 2 bases from V and 3 bases from J, leaving 4 bases between. Germline V gene data show CDR1 as MNHNS and CDR2 as SASEGT. The CDR3 is 12 residues long. The CDR3 region is CASSEQYTEAFF. CDR3 nucleotide sequence: TGTGCCAGCAGTGAACAGTACACTGAAGCTTTCTTT.

V gene TRBV4-1 combines with J gene TRBJ2-5; D call uncertain. The V gene lost 0 bases and the J gene lost 4 bases, with 12 bases spanning the gap. Germline V CDR1 and CDR2: MGHRA, YSYEKL. This CDR3 has 15 residues. The CDR3 DNA reads as TGCGCCAGCAGCCAAGATCCCGGGTTTGGAGAGACCCAGTACTTC. This encodes CASSQDPGFGETQYF.

CDR3 DNA sequence: TGTGCCAGCAGCCCTGGCAATGGGGCTGGTGGCTACACCTTC. This sequence encodes CASSPGNGAGGYTF. The chain joins TRBV7-9 to TRBJ1-2; possibly TRBD1 for D (5 bases). Trimming stripped 5 bases from V and 7 bases from J, with 17 bases between. The V gene's germline CDR1 is SEHNR and CDR2 FQNEAQ (reference sequence). The CDR3 runs 14 residues.

The chain links TRBV5-1 to TRBJ2-2; the D is unclear. The CDR3 runs to 11 residues. Germline V lookup: CDR1 SGHRS, CDR2 YFSETQ. The V end was cut by 4 bases, the J end by 7 bases, with 5 bases between. The CDR3 bases are TGCGCCAGCAGCCCGGGCGGGGAGCTGTTTTTT. This translates into CASSPGGELFF.

The gene calls are TRBV19 and TRBJ2-4; the D call may be TRBD1 or TRBD2 (5 bases each). The germline gives CDR1 LNHDA, CDR2 SQIVND (reference sequence). V was shortened by 3 bases and J by 4 bases, with 16 bases between the two germline ends. There are 16 residues in the CDR3. The CDR3 region is CASSISRDASKNIQYF. The CDR3 coding sequence is TGTGCCAGTAGTATTTCCAGGGACGCATCAAAAAACATTCAGTACTTC.

J is TRBJ2-7 and V is TRBV6-2 or TRBV6-3, with 7 bases fitting TRBD2. Trimming at V came to 0 bases and at J to 3 bases, leaving 14 bases not matched to a gene. Germline CDR1 reads MNHEY; CDR2 reads SVGEGT. The CDR3 is 18 amino acids. CDR3 protein: CASSYSMGGGGGIYEQYF. The CDR3 nucleotides read TGTGCCAGCAGTTACTCGATGGGCGGGGGTGGTGGCATCTACGAGCAGTACTTC.

The chain's CDR3 is CASSLVGVRSTEAFF. The CDR3 nucleotides are TGTGCCAGCAGCTTAGTAGGGGTTCGTAGCACTGAAGCTTTCTTT. The J gene is TRBJ1-1, the V gene TRBV11-2; tentative D call: TRBD1 (5 bases). Germline loops: CDR1 SGHAT, CDR2 FQNNGV. The length of the CDR3 is 15 residues. V shed 1 base and J shed 4 bases, with 13 bases lying between them.

The chain recombines TRBV2 with TRBJ1-5; perhaps TRBD1 as D (5 bases). The germline V gene has CDR1 SNHLY and CDR2 FYNNEI. Trimming removed 6 bases at V and 9 bases at J, with 21 bases between. The CDR3 is 15 amino acids. The CDR3 DNA reads TGTGCCAGCAGCGACTCCGGGACGGTCGGGAGGCCCCAGCATTTT. Translated: CASSDSGTVGRPQHF. Based on the CDR3 plus reference TRBV2 and TRBJ1-5, the full variable domain is EPEVTQTPSHQVTQMGQEVILRCVPISNHLYFYWYRQILGQKVEFLVSFYNNEISEKSEIFDDQFSVERPDGSNFTLKIRSTKLEDSAMYFCASSDSGTVGRPQHFGDGTRLSIL.

The gene calls are TRBV7-8 and TRBJ1-5, with D perhaps TRBD1 (6 bases). CDR1 is SGHVS and CDR2 is FQNEAQ in the germline V gene. The CDR3 consists of 15 residues. Trimming shortened V by 2 bases and J by 3 bases, and 11 bases separated the two germline ends. CDR3 amino acids: CASSLTGRDNQPQHF. As DNA, the CDR3 is TGTGCCAGCAGCTTAACAGGGAGGGACAATCAGCCCCAGCATTTT.

The V gene is TRBV27, the J gene TRBJ1-2; a weak D match, TRBD1 (6 bases). CDR1 is MNHEY and CDR2 is SMNVEV in the germline V gene (reference sequence). There are 13 residues in the CDR3. The ends were cut back, 3 bases at V and 2 bases at J, with 7 bases in the middle. DNA for the CDR3: TGTGCCAGCAGTTTCGGACAGAACTATGGCTACACCTTC. This encodes CASSFGQNYGYTF.

This clone was detected once. The V and J genes are TRBV6-5 and TRBJ2-7; D is unclear. Trimming removed 2 bases from V and 3 bases from J, with 14 bases in between. The CDR3 is 15 amino acids. The germline gives CDR1 MNHEY, CDR2 SVGAGI. CDR3 bases: TGTGCCAGCAGTTACAGTTTAACTCTTGACTACGAGCAGTACTTC. Its protein is CASSYSLTLDYEQYF.